This paragraph reports one T cell receptor (beta chain). The antigen remains undetermined. The repertoire was sequenced with immunoSEQ multiplex PCR; TCRdb's copy has only in-frame clones and lacks some. The profile shows roughly 65,000 clones, 88% of them singletons. The ends were cut back, 4 bases at V and 8 bases at J, with 12 bases in the middle. The CDR3 totals 13 residues. This sample was included in a study of T cell responses to AZD1222 COVID-19 vaccine. About the study: The study pooled second doses at about 4 or about 12 weeks.

Regarding the study as a whole: Rises in breadth and depth of Spike-specific TCRs came after two AZD1222 doses. Possibly, clonal diversity was underestimated; donors were largely white British and included more females. Sampling captured repertoires only after the peak T cell response.

Source: peripheral blood, taken on day 0 of AZD1222 vaccination. This rearrangement joins TRBV12-3 or TRBV12-4 to TRBJ2-1, with D perhaps TRBD2 (6 bases). The receptor's source is an adult in good health. The CDR3 protein is CASSYGSNYEQFF. The DNA for the CDR3 is TGTGCCAGCAGTTACGGGAGTAACTATGAGCAGTTCTTC.